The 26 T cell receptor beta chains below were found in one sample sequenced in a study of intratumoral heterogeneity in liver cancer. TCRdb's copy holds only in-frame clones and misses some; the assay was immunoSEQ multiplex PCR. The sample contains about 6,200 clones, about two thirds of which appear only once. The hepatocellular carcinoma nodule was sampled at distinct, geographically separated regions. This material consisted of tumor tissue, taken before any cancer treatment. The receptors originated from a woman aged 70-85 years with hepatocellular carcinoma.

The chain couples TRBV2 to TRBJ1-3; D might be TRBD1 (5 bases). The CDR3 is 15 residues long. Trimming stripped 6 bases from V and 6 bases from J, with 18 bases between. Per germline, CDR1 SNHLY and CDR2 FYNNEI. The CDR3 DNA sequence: TGTGCCAGCAGCCTCCAAGAGGCAGGGATAAACACCATATATTTT. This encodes CASSLQEAGINTIYF.

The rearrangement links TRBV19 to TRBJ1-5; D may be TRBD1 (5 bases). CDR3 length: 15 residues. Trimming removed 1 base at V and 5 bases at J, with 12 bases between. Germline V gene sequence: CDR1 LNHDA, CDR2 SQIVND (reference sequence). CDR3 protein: CASSIGGTVDQPQHF. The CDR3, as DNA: TGTGCCAGTAGTATAGGGGGGACGGTCGATCAGCCCCAGCATTTT.

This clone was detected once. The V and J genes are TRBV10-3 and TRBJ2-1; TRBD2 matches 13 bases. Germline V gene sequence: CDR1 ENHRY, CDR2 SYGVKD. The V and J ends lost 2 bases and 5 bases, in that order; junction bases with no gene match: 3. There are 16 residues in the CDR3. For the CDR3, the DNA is TGTGCCATCAGTGAGCGGACTAGCGGGGGCCACAATGAGCAGTTCTTC. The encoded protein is CAISERTSGGHNEQFF.

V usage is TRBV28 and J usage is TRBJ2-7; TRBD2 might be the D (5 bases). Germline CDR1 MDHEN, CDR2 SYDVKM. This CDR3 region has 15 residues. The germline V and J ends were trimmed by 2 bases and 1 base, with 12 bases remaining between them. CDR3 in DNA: TGTGCCAGCAGTTTAACTGACTACTCATCCTACGAGCAGTACTTC. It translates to CASSLTDYSSYEQYF. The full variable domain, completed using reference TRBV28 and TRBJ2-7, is DVKVTQSSRYLVKRTGEKVFLECVQDMDHENMFWYRQDPGLGLRLIYFSYDVKMKEKGDIPEGYSVSREKKERFSLILESASTNQTSMYLCASSLTDYSSYEQYFGPGTRLTVT.

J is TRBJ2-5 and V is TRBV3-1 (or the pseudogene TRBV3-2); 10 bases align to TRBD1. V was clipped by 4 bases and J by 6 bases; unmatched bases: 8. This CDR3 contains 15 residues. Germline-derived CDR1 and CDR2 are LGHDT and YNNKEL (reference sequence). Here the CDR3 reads CASSPDRGVVKTQYF. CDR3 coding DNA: TGTGCCAGCAGCCCGGACAGGGGGGTCGTGAAGACCCAGTACTTC.

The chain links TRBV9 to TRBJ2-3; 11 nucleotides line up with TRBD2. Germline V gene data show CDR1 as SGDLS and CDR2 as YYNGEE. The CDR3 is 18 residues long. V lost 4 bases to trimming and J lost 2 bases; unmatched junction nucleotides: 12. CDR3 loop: CASSSETSGIVSTDTQYF. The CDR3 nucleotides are TGTGCCAGCAGCTCGGAGACTAGCGGGATAGTGTCCACAGATACGCAGTATTTT.

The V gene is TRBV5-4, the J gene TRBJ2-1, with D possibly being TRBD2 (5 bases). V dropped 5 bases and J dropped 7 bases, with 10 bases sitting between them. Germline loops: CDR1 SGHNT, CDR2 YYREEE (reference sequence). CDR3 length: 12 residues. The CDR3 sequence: CASSKRDNEQFF. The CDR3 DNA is TGTGCCAGCAGTAAGAGGGATAATGAGCAGTTCTTC.

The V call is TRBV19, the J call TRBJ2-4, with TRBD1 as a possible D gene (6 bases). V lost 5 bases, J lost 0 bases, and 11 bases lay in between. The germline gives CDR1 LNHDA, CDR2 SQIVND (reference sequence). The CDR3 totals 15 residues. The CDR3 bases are TGTGCCAGTAGTTCCGGACAGCTAGCCAAAAACATTCAGTACTTC. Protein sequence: CASSSGQLAKNIQYF.

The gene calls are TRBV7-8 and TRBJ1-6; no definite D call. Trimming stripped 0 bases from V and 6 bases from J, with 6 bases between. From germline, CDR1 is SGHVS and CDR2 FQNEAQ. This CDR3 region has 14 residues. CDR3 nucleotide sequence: TGTGCCAGCAGCTTAGCCCAGAGTAATTCACCCCTCCACTTT. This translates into CASSLAQSNSPLHF. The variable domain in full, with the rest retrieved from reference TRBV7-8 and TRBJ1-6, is GAGVSQSPRYKVAKRGQDVALRCDPISGHVSLFWYQQALGQGPEFLTYFQNEAQLDKSGLPSDRFFAERPEGSVSTLKIQRTQQEDSAVYLCASSLAQSNSPLHFGNGTRLTVT.

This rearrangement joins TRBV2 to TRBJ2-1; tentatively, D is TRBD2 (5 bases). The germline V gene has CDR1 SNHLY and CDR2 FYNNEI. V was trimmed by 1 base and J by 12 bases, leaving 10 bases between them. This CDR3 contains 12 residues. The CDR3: CASSEDEGRQFF. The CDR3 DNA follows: TGTGCCAGCAGTGAAGATGAGGGAAGGCAGTTCTTC.

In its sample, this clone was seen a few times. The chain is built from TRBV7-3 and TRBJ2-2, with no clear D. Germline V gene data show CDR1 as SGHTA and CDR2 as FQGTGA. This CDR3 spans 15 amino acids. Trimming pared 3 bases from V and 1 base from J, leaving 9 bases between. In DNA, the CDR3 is TGTGCCAGCAGCTTGACTCCCGGGAACACCGGGGAGCTGTTTTTT. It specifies CASSLTPGNTGELFF.

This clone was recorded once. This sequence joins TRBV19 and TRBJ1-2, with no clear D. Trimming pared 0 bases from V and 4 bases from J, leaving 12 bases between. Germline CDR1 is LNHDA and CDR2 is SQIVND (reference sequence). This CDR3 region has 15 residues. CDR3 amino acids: CASSIDPLSGYGYTF. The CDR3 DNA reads TGTGCCAGTAGTATAGATCCGCTTTCCGGCTATGGCTACACCTTC.

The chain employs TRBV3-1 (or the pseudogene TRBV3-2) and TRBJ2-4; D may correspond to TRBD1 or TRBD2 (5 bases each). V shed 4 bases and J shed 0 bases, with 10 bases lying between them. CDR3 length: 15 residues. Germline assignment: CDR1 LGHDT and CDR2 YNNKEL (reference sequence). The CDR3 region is CASSLGTVAKNIQYF. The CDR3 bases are TGTGCCAGCAGCCTTGGGACGGTAGCCAAAAACATTCAGTACTTC.

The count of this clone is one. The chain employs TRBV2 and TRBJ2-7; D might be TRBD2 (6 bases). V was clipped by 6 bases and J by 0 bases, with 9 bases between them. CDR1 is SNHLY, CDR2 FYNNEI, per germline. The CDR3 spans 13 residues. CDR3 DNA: TGTGCCAGCAGCTGGGACTCCTCCTACGAGCAGTACTTC. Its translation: CASSWDSSYEQYF.

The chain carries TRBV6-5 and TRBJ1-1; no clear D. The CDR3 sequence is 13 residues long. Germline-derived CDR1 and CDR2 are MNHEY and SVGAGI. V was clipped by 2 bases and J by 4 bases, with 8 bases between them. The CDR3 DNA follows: TGTGCCAGCAGTTACAGCCCGGGCACTGAAGCTTTCTTT. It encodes CASSYSPGTEAFF.

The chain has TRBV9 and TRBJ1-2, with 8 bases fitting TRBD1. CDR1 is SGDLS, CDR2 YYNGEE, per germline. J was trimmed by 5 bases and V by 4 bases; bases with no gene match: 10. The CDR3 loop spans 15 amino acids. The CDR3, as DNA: TGTGCCAGCAGCCAGGGGGCAGGGGAAGGATATGGCTACACCTTC. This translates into CASSQGAGEGYGYTF.

The CDR3 is CASSVGSSGNYNEQFF. CDR3 nucleotide sequence: TGTGCCAGCAGCGTAGGTAGTAGCGGGAACTACAATGAGCAGTTCTTC. The genes are TRBV9 and TRBJ2-1; TRBD2 aligns across 8 bases. The CDR3 is 16 amino acids. With V trimmed by 0 bases and J by 3 bases, 5 bases remained unmatched. Germline CDR1 reads SGDLS; CDR2 reads YYNGEE.

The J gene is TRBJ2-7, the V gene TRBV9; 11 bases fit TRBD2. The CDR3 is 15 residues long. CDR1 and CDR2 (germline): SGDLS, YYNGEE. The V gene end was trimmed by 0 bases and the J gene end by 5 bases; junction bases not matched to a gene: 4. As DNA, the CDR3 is TGTGCCAGCAGCGTAGCTCTAGCGGGAGGCCACGAGCAGTACTTC. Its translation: CASSVALAGGHEQYF.

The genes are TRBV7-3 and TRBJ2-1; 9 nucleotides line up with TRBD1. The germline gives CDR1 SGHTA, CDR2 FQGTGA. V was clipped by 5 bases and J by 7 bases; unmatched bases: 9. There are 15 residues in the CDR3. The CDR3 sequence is CASSHRDRERNEQFF. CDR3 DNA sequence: TGTGCCAGCAGCCACCGGGACAGGGAGAGAAATGAGCAGTTCTTC.

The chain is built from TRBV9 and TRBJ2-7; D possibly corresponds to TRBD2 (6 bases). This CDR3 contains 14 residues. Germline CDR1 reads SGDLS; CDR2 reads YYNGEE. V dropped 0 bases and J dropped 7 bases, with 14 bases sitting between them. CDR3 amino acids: CASSVDLASKEQYF. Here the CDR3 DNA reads TGTGCCAGCAGCGTAGACCTAGCGTCTAAAGAGCAGTACTTC. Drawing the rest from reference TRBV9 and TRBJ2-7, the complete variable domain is DSGVTQTPKHLITATGQRVTLRCSPRSGDLSVYWYQQSLDQGLQFLIQYYNGEERAKGNILERFSAQQFPDLHSELNLSSLELGDSALYFCASSVDLASKEQYFGPGTRLTVT.

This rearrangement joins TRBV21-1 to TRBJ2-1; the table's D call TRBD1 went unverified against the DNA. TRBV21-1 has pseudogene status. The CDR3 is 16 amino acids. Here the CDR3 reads CASSKAWTDLYNEQFF. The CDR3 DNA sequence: TGTGCCAGCAGCAAAGCCTGGACAGACCTTTACAATGAGCAGTTCTTC.

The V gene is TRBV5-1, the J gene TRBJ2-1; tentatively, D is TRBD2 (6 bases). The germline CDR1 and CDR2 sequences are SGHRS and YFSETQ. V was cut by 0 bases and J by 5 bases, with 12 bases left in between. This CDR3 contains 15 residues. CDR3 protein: CASSLEGGGNNEQFF. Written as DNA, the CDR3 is TGCGCCAGCAGCTTGGAGGGTGGCGGGAACAATGAGCAGTTCTTC.

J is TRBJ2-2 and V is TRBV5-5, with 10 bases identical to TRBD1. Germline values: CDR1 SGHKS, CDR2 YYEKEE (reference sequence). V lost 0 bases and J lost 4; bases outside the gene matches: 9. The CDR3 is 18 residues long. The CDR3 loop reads CASSLDPDRGSFTGELFF. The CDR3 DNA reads TGTGCCAGCAGCTTGGACCCGGACAGGGGGTCGTTCACCGGGGAGCTGTTTTTT.

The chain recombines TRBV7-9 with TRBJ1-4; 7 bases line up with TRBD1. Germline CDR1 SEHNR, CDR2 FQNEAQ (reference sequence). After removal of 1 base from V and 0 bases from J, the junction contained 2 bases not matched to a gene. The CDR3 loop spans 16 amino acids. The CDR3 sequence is CASSLDGTATNEKLFF. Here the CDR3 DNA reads TGTGCCAGCAGCTTAGACGGGACAGCAACTAATGAAAAACTGTTTTTT.

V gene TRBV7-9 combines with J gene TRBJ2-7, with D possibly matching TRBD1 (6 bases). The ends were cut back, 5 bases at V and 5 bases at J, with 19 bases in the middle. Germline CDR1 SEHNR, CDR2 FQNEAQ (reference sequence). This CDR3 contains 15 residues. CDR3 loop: CASSPGTPSPHEQYF. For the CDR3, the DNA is TGTGCCAGCAGCCCAGGGACACCCTCGCCCCACGAGCAGTACTTC.

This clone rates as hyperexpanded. The CDR3 protein is CASSLVLAGPYEQYF. The CDR3 DNA reads as TGTGCCAGCAGTTTAGTGCTAGCGGGCCCCTACGAGCAGTACTTC. This sequence joins TRBV28 and TRBJ2-7; 8 nucleotides align to TRBD2. Trimming removed 2 bases from V and 2 bases from J; junction bases left unmatched: 5. Germline CDR1 MDHEN, CDR2 SYDVKM. The CDR3 is 15 residues long.